These T cell receptor beta chains were read from a single sample in a study of shared clonotypes between healthy human individuals. Assay: immunoSEQ multiplex PCR; the TCRdb copy retains only in-frame clones and omits some. The repertoire holds some 2.1 million clones, 95% seen once, with 0.1% to 0.15% in the top ten. The sample consisted of naive CD4+ T cells sorted from blood. The source of these receptors is a man aged 18-30 years in good health. The CDR3 runs from the conserved cysteine through the conserved F or W. The order of the fields is J gene, clone size, D gene, V gene, CDR3 protein, CDR3 DNA. The D gene is left open where the match is weak. Some rows have no size entry. The others give once, few or many, or a class for an expanded clone.

TRBJ2-5 NA NA TRBV29-1 CSVERAPQETQYF TGCAGCGTTGAGAGGGCACCACAAGAGACCCAGTACTTC
TRBJ1-4 NA TRBD1 TRBV7-9 CASSYKRQGPEKLFF TGTGCCAGCAGCTACAAAAGACAGGGTCCCGAAAAACTGTTTTTT
TRBJ2-7 once TRBD2 TRBV10-2 CASSEASGRTPTDEQYF TGCGCCAGCAGTGAGGCTAGCGGGAGGACGCCAACGGACGAGCAGTACTTC
TRBJ2-7 NA NA TRBV11-3 CASSLVLGYEQYF TGTGCCAGCAGCTTAGTTTTAGGCTACGAGCAGTACTTC
TRBJ2-1 NA NA TRBV14 CASSPGLAAPLPNEQFF TGTGCCAGCAGCCCCGGTTTAGCGGCACCTCTACCCAATGAGCAGTTCTTC
TRBJ2-2 NA TRBD1 TRBV4-1 CASSQEGQGLNTGELFF TGCGCCAGCAGCCAAGAAGGACAGGGGCTGAACACCGGGGAGCTGTTTTTT
TRBJ1-1 NA NA TRBV7-2 CASSLYQQSREAFF TGTGCCAGCAGCTTATACCAACAGAGTCGTGAAGCTTTCTTT
TRBJ2-7 NA TRBD1 TRBV28 CASSFYRGLSYEQYF TGTGCCAGCAGTTTCTACAGGGGGCTGTCCTACGAGCAGTACTTC
TRBJ2-7 NA TRBD2 TRBV4-1 CASSQGTSGYFTYEQYF TGCGCCAGCAGCCAAGGGACTAGCGGATACTTTACCTACGAGCAGTACTTC
TRBJ2-5 NA NA TRBV2 CASTTRQETQYF TGTGCCAGCACGACCAGACAAGAGACCCAGTACTTC
TRBJ1-1 NA NA TRBV4-1 CASSQVGGTNTEAFF TGCGCCAGCAGCCAAGTCGGGGGGACGAACACTGAAGCTTTCTTT
TRBJ2-2 NA NA TRBV10-3 CAIGQAGTGELFF TGTGCCATCGGTCAAGCCGGGACCGGGGAGCTGTTTTTT
TRBJ1-1 NA NA TRBV19 CASSIGQGRTEAFF TGTGCCAGTAGTATAGGCCAGGGTCGGACTGAAGCTTTCTTT
TRBJ2-5 NA TRBD2 TRBV27 CASSLWSGGETQYF TGTGCCAGCAGTTTATGGTCCGGGGGGGAGACCCAGTACTTC
TRBJ2-2 NA NA TRBV21-1 CASSHFNPGVRGELFF TGTGCCAGCAGCCACTTCAATCCAGGGGTCCGCGGGGAGCTGTTTTTT
TRBJ2-1 NA TRBD2 TRBV6-4 CARTGTSGGPSSNEQFF TGTGCCAGAACCGGGACTAGCGGGGGCCCCTCCTCCAATGAGCAGTTCTTC
TRBJ2-7 NA NA TRBV19 CASSGTLQVQYF TGTGCCAGTAGTGGGACTTTACAAGTGCAGTACTTC
TRBJ2-2 once NA TRBV15 CATSRGSRRALNTGELFF TGTGCCACCAGCAGAGGATCTAGACGGGCCCTGAACACCGGGGAGCTGTTTTTT
TRBJ1-1 NA NA TRBV9 CASSVALQGNTEAFF TGTGCCAGCAGCGTAGCTCTTCAGGGGAACACTGAAGCTTTCTTT
TRBJ1-4 once NA TRBV10-3 CAIRDRLNEKLFF TGTGCCATCAGGGACAGACTTAATGAAAAACTGTTTTTT
TRBJ1-1 NA NA TRBV19 CASSIGRQNTEAFF TGTGCCAGTAGTATCGGACGGCAGAACACTGAAGCTTTCTTT
TRBJ1-2 NA NA TRBV2 CASRTGTNYGYTF TGTGCCAGCAGAACAGGGACCAACTATGGCTACACCTTC
TRBJ2-7 NA NA TRBV6-6 CASSYSSWWYF TGTGCCAGCAGTTATTCATCATGGTGGTACTTC
TRBJ2-5 NA NA TRBV5-4 CASSFLSGRGQETQYF TGTGCCAGCAGCTTTCTTTCGGGCCGGGGGCAAGAGACCCAGTACTTC
TRBJ2-5 NA NA TRBV28 CASSQGTADRVMTQYF TGTGCCAGCAGTCAAGGGACTGCCGACCGAGTGATGACCCAGTACTTC
TRBJ1-6 NA NA TRBV30 CAWSGMSGSSNSPLHF TGTGCCTGGAGTGGGATGTCGGGATCATCAAATTCACCCCTCCACTTT
TRBJ2-2 NA NA TRBV5-4 CASSADPTGELFF TGTGCCAGCAGCGCGGACCCTACCGGGGAGCTGTTTTTT
TRBJ1-5 NA TRBD1 TRBV10-1 CASSRDRNQPQHF TGCGCCAGCAGTCGGGACAGAAATCAGCCCCAGCATTTT
TRBJ2-7 once TRBD1 TRBV6-1 CASLAPGQGSYEQYF TGTGCCAGCCTTGCTCCGGGACAGGGTTCCTACGAGCAGTACTTC